The sequence of this T cell receptor (beta chain) was determined in a study of blood T cell repertoires in COVID-19. Whole-study context: Samples representing acute and convalescent COVID-19 were sourced from the United States, Italy and Spain. T cells, B-cell-depleted T cells, or PBMCs provided the cDNA or gDNA that served as material.

Trimming shortened V by 5 bases and J by 6 bases, and 10 bases separated the two germline ends. The germline gives CDR1 LNHDA, CDR2 SQIVND (reference sequence). This CDR3 comprises 12 residues. Per the authors' pipeline: Reference gene primer amplification gave estimated nucleated cell counts. The table came from immunoSEQ multiplex PCR; TCRdb's copy has only in-frame clones and leaves some out. Clone size and the V and J calls come from that table; the DNA yielded D and trimming. The data show about 180,000 clones, over 70% seen once. Donors were grouped by their self-reported clinical history. Specimen: PBMCs or T cells enriched from blood (not recorded which). The clonotype originates from a middle-aged woman with acute COVID-19. This chain joins TRBV19 and TRBJ1-1; the D is unclear. In DNA form, the CDR3 reads TGTGCCAGTAGTCTGTCGGAGTCTGAAGCTTTCTTT. Translating it yields CASSLSESEAFF.